The clone carrying this T cell receptor (beta chain) was seen only a few times. Antigen specificity is unknown. CDR3 size: 16 residues. The V end was cut by 1 base, the J end by 1 base, with 12 bases between. CDR1 is SGHKS and CDR2 is YYEKEE in the germline V gene (reference sequence). Each CDR3 protein is one row after TCRdb ran MiXCR on the 5' RACE reads. The repertoire holds roughly 720,000 distinct CDR3 sequences, with roughly 20% as singletons. These data are taken from a study of identical twins. General study points: For out-of-frame beta sequences, excess twin sharing was weaker. Out-of-frame sharing of TCR alpha in monozygotic twins was underestimated by models.

The same sample was also used in a study of T cells expressing NK-cell markers. According to that study: There remained a lack of clarity about HCMV specificity of expanded NKG2C+ T cell clones.

This chain uses TRBV5-5 with TRBJ2-1, with D maybe TRBD1 (6 bases). Material: PBMCs. The receptor was isolated from a woman younger than 30 in good health. CDR3: CASSLRQGFSYNEQFF. CDR3 DNA sequence: TGTGCCAGCAGCTTGCGGCAGGGGTTTTCCTACAATGAGCAGTTCTTC.